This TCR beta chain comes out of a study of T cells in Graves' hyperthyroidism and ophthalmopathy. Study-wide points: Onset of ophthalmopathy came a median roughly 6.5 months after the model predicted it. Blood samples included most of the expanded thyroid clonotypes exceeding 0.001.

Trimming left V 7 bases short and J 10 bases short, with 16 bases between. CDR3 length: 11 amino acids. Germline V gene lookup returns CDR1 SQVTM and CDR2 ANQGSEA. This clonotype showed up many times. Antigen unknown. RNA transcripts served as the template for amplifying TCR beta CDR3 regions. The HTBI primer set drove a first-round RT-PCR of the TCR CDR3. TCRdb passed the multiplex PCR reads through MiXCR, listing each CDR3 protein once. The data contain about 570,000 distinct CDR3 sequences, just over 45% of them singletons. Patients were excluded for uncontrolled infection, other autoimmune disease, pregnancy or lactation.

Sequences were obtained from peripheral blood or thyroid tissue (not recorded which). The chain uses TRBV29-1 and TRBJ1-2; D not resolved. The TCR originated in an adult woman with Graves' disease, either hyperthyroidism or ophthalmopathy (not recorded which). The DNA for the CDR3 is TGCAGCGCCGAGAGGGCCTCCTACTACACCTTC. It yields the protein CSAERASYYTF.